The 3 T cell receptor beta chains reported below all come from one sample, sequenced in a study of blood T cell repertoires in COVID-19. TCRdb keeps only in-frame clones here, not all; method: immunoSEQ multiplex PCR. The sample yields about 140,000 clones, 88% seen once. Sequenced: peripheral blood. Receptor source: a human donor with COVID-19, enrolled during active disease. The donor label of this sample is uncertain.

This chain uses TRBV7-9 with TRBJ1-5; D gene uncertain. V was cut by 1 base and J by 4 bases, with 11 bases left in between. Germline CDR1 SEHNR, CDR2 FQNEAQ (reference sequence). The CDR3 sequence is 15 residues long. CDR3 in amino acids: CASSLGGGPNQPQHF. The CDR3 DNA reads as TGTGCCAGCAGCTTAGGCGGAGGGCCGAATCAGCCCCAGCATTTT. Complete variable domain (other parts from reference TRBV7-9 and TRBJ1-5): DTGVSQNPRHKITKRGQNVTFRCDPISEHNRLYWYRQTLGQGPEFLTYFQNEAQLEKSRLLSDRFSAERPKGSFSTLEIQRTEQGDSAMYLCASSLGGGPNQPQHFGDGTRLSIL.

CDR3 nucleotide sequence: TGTGCCAGCAGCACTGGGGGGGCCCAGGACATTCAGTACTTC. Amino acids: CASSTGGAQDIQYF. The chain couples TRBV5-5 to TRBJ2-4, with D possibly matching TRBD2 (7 bases). The germline gives CDR1 SGHKS, CDR2 YYEKEE (reference sequence). V was shortened by 4 bases and J by 8 bases, with 16 bases between the two germline ends. CDR3 size: 14 residues.

The V gene is TRBV5-5, the J gene TRBJ1-4; 8 bases match TRBD1. Per the germline V gene, CDR1 is SGHKS and CDR2 is YYEKEE (reference sequence). The V segment lost 7 bases and the J segment 7 bases; nucleotides outside the gene matches: 15. This CDR3 comprises 16 residues. The CDR3 sequence is CASQGGPGTGAEKLFF. Here the CDR3 DNA reads TGTGCCAGCCAAGGGGGACCCGGGACAGGTGCTGAAAAACTGTTTTTT.